The 18 T cell receptor beta chains presented below share a single source sample, sequenced in a study of tumor T cells in aggressive B-cell lymphoma. Clones were read by immunoSEQ multiplex PCR, and TCRdb kept only the in-frame ones, dropping some. The profile shows about 3,000 clones, around 86% of them singletons. The sequenced sample was tumor tissue. These TCRs come from an adult with diffuse large B cell lymphoma.

This chain connects TRBV19 to TRBJ2-7, with D tentatively TRBD2 (6 bases). The germline gives CDR1 LNHDA, CDR2 SQIVND (reference sequence). V was shortened by 5 bases and J by 5 bases, with 13 bases between the two germline ends. CDR3 length: 13 amino acids. The CDR3 sequence is CASSPRWGDEQYF. CDR3 in DNA: TGTGCCAGTAGTCCCCGATGGGGGGACGAGCAGTACTTC. Using reference TRBV19 and TRBJ2-7 for the parts outside the CDR3, the full variable domain is DGGITQSPKYLFRKEGQNVTLSCEQNLNHDAMYWYRQDPGQGLRLIYYSQIVNDFQKGDIAEGYSVSREKKESFPLTVTSAQKNPTAFYLCASSPRWGDEQYFGPGTRLTVT.

The V gene is TRBV10-3, the J gene TRBJ1-1; TRBD1 might be the D (5 bases). The V gene lost 6 bases and the J gene lost 11 bases, with 19 bases spanning the gap. Germline-derived CDR1 and CDR2 are ENHRY and SYGVKD. CDR3 size: 13 residues. The CDR3 DNA reads TGTGCCATCAGCCCTATGGAGGGGACGGAGGCTTTCTTT. This translates into CAISPMEGTEAFF.

The V and J genes are TRBV28 and TRBJ2-5; 10 bases fit TRBD2. In germline, CDR1 is MDHEN, CDR2 SYDVKM. The CDR3 spans 15 residues. Trimming removed 5 bases from V and 5 bases from J; junction bases left unmatched: 8. The CDR3 sequence is CASSGSGRQWETQYF. The CDR3 bases are TGTGCCAGCAGTGGTAGCGGGAGGCAGTGGGAGACCCAGTACTTC. Looking up the rest from reference TRBV28 and TRBJ2-5 gives the full variable domain: DVKVTQSSRYLVKRTGEKVFLECVQDMDHENMFWYRQDPGLGLRLIYFSYDVKMKEKGDIPEGYSVSREKKERFSLILESASTNQTSMYLCASSGSGRQWETQYFGPGTRLLVL.

This sequence joins TRBV7-2 and TRBJ1-2; D is uncertain. CDR3 length: 13 amino acids. Germline V gene lookup returns CDR1 SGHTA and CDR2 FQGNSA. The V end lost 5 bases, the J end lost 2 bases, and 9 bases lay between the germline ends. CDR3 sequence: CASSGRINYGYTF. The DNA for the CDR3 is TGTGCCAGCAGCGGCAGGATCAACTATGGCTACACCTTC.

This clone was observed a few times. This sequence joins TRBV4-2 and TRBJ1-2; 8 bases match TRBD1. The CDR3 covers 14 residues. The J segment lost 2 bases and the V segment lost 5 bases, leaving 4 bases of the junction unmatched. CDR1 is LGHNA and CDR2 is YNFKEQ in the germline V gene. CDR3 coding DNA: TGTGCCAGCAGCACCCGGACAGGGAACTATGGCTACACCTTC. Protein sequence: CASSTRTGNYGYTF.

The rearrangement uses TRBV28 and TRBJ2-7; D ambiguous. The V end lost 7 bases, the J end lost 3 bases, and 22 bases lay between the germline ends. Germline V gene sequence: CDR1 MDHEN, CDR2 SYDVKM. The CDR3 is made up of 16 amino acids. CDR3 DNA sequence: TGTGCCAGCATCCCTCAGAGTCCGGCGGATTACTACGAGCAGTACTTC. Translated, it gives CASIPQSPADYYEQYF.

The V gene is TRBV28, the J gene TRBJ2-2; possibly TRBD2 for D (5 bases). The CDR3 is 13 residues long. Germline CDR1 MDHEN, CDR2 SYDVKM. The V end lost 2 bases, the J end lost 6 bases, and 7 bases lay between the germline ends. The CDR3 region has the DNA TGTGCCAGCAGTTTACTCGGGGCCGGGGAGCTGTTTTTT. This gives the protein CASSLLGAGELFF.

V usage is TRBV21-1 and J usage is TRBJ2-6; the D segment call TRBD1 is taken from the table without a DNA check. TRBV21-1 is tagged as a pseudogene. The CDR3 has 18 residues. CDR3 region: CASRPGQGAYSGANVLTF. CDR3 DNA sequence: TGTGCCAGCAGGCCGGGACAGGGGGCATACTCTGGGGCCAACGTCCTGACTTTC.

The J gene is TRBJ2-1, the V gene TRBV7-9, with unresolved D. This CDR3 has 15 amino acids. The V end lost 3 bases, the J end lost 0 bases, and 9 bases lay between the germline ends. Germline V gives CDR1 SEHNR, CDR2 FQNEAQ (reference sequence). The CDR3 here is CASSLVLNSYNEQFF. The CDR3 DNA reads TGTGCCAGCAGCTTGGTCCTAAACTCCTACAATGAGCAGTTCTTC.

J is TRBJ2-7 and V is TRBV18, with a weak D call TRBD1 (6 bases). Between the trimmed V and J ends, which lost 3 bases and 7 bases, there was a span of 10 bases. The germline CDR1 and CDR2 sequences are KGHSH and LQKENI. The CDR3 spans 12 residues. This CDR3 is CASSPTRGEQYF. The CDR3 nucleotides read TGTGCCAGCTCACCGACAAGGGGGGAGCAGTACTTC.

V and J are TRBV10-3 and TRBJ1-1, with a tentative D call TRBD1 (5 bases). The CDR3 has 13 amino acids. V lost 4 bases to trimming and J lost 4 bases, with 10 bases between them. Germline V gives CDR1 ENHRY, CDR2 SYGVKD. CDR3 protein: CAISAGGVTEAFF. The DNA for the CDR3 is TGTGCCATCAGTGCTGGGGGGGTCACTGAAGCTTTCTTT.

J is TRBJ2-3 and V is TRBV5-1, with D possibly matching TRBD2 (5 bases). The CDR3 is 12 amino acids. Germline CDR1 reads SGHRS; CDR2 reads YFSETQ. V was shortened by 0 bases and J by 6 bases, with 5 bases between the two germline ends. CDR3: CASSLGGDTQYF. The CDR3 DNA follows: TGCGCCAGCAGCTTGGGAGGGGATACGCAGTATTTT.

This rearrangement joins TRBV6-5 to TRBJ2-2, with 7 positions matching TRBD2. Germline CDR1 is MNHEY and CDR2 is SVGAGI. J was trimmed by 6 bases and V by 0 bases; bases with no gene match: 1. The CDR3 length is 14 residues. CDR3 bases: TGTGCCAGCAGTTACTCGGGGAGGGCCGGGGAGCTGTTTTTT. It is translated as CASSYSGRAGELFF.

The chain carries TRBV27 and TRBJ2-7; 7 bases are shared with TRBD1. The CDR3 runs 13 residues. J gave up 3 bases and V 9 bases, and 8 bases lay outside the gene matches. The germline V gene has CDR1 MNHEY and CDR2 SMNVEV (reference sequence). In DNA, the CDR3 is TGTGCCAGTATGGGACAGCGATTCTACGAGCAGTACTTC. Amino acids: CASMGQRFYEQYF.

The rearrangement uses TRBV11-3 and TRBJ2-2; D is uncertain. The germline V gene encodes CDR1 SGHNT and CDR2 YENEEA. The CDR3 has 14 residues. Trimming pared 2 bases from V and 6 bases from J, leaving 10 bases between. The CDR3 DNA reads TGTGCCAGCAGCTTATCTCGGTTTTCCGGGGAGCTGTTTTTT. It encodes CASSLSRFSGELFF.

The chain carries TRBV9 and TRBJ2-3, with TRBD2 identical over 7 bases. Germline V gene lookup returns CDR1 SGDLS and CDR2 YYNGEE. The CDR3 runs to 16 residues. V shed 4 bases, J shed 1 base, and the junction held 9 bases outside the gene matches. The CDR3: CASSPPSGRGTDTQYF. The DNA of the CDR3 is TGTGCCAGCAGCCCCCCCTCTGGGAGGGGCACAGATACGCAGTATTTT.

The chain joins TRBV5-1 to TRBJ1-2, with a tentative D call TRBD1 (6 bases). Trimming shortened V by 5 bases and J by 4 bases, and 15 bases separated the two germline ends. From germline, CDR1 is SGHRS and CDR2 YFSETQ. The CDR3 length is 14 residues. The CDR3 bases are TGCGCCAGCAGGGACAGCGGGGTCACCTATGGCTACACCTTC. Its translation: CASRDSGVTYGYTF.

The chain uses TRBV18 and TRBJ1-3; 7 bases fit TRBD1. The CDR3 loop spans 14 amino acids. V was pared by 3 bases and J by 7 bases, with 6 bases of the junction left unmatched. Germline CDR1 and CDR2: KGHSH and LQKENI. The CDR3 sequence is CASSPGTDLNTIYF. CDR3 bases: TGTGCCAGCTCACCGGGGACAGATTTGAACACCATATATTTT.